The 9 T cell receptor beta chains below all came from one sample that was sequenced in a study of CD8 T cells in Susac syndrome. RNA amounts of roughly 0.45 to 1 ug underwent reverse transcription with random hexamers. TCRdb used MiXCR to reprocess the immunoSEQ multiplex PCR reads, holding one entry per CDR3 protein. The data show hundreds of thousands of distinct CDR3 sequences, 96% seen once. Sequenced material: CD4+ T cells from PBMCs. Source of these receptors: a human donor with Susac syndrome.

This chain connects TRBV5-1 to TRBJ2-7; 7 nucleotides agree with TRBD1. J gave up 6 bases and V 8 bases, and 14 bases lay outside the gene matches. CDR1 and CDR2 from the germline V gene are SGHRS and YFSETQ. This CDR3 region has 14 residues. The DNA for the CDR3 is TGCGCCAGAAAGACAGGGTGGAAGGTATGCGAGCAGTACTTC. Its translation: CARKTGWKVCEQYF.

This clonotype was observed once. This chain links TRBV4-2 with TRBJ2-3; 11 bases fit TRBD2. The CDR3 length is 19 residues. Per the germline V gene, CDR1 is LGHNA and CDR2 is YNFKEQ. Germline trimming cut 0 bases from V and 3 bases from J; bases unmatched to any gene: 11. The CDR3 nucleotides read TGTGCCAGCAGCCAAGATCTATATAGCGGGAGGGCCGGAACAGATACGCAGTATTTT. Its translation: CASSQDLYSGRAGTDTQYF.

The rearrangement uses TRBV4-1 and TRBJ2-1; 11 positions match TRBD2. CDR1 and CDR2 from the germline V gene are MGHRA and YSYEKL. V was clipped by 4 bases and J by 7 bases; unmatched bases: 6. The CDR3 runs 15 residues. As DNA, the CDR3 is TGCGCCAGCAGCCCCGGGACTAGCGGAATAAATGAGCAGTTCTTC. Its translation: CASSPGTSGINEQFF.

The chain uses TRBV4-1 and TRBJ2-5; no definite D call. Per the germline V gene, CDR1 is MGHRA and CDR2 is YSYEKL. This CDR3 is built from 15 residues. The germline V and J ends were trimmed by 0 bases and 5 bases, with 13 bases remaining between them. The CDR3 coding sequence is TGCGCCAGCAGCCAAGATAGTTCTTTAATGGAGACCCAGTACTTC. It yields the protein CASSQDSSLMETQYF.

The rearrangement links TRBV7-9 to TRBJ2-2, with a weak D call TRBD2 (7 bases). The CDR3 length is 16 residues. The germline V gene encodes CDR1 SEHNR and CDR2 FQNEAQ (reference sequence). Trimming left V 5 bases short and J 2 bases short, with 15 bases between. CDR3 nucleotides: TGTGCCAGCAGCCTCCGGGGGGCCCTCAACACCGGGGAGCTGTTTTTT. It codes for CASSLRGALNTGELFF.

The genes are TRBV18 and TRBJ2-1, with D unresolved. Trimming cost V 6 bases and J 3 bases, with 15 bases left between them. Germline CDR1 is KGHSH and CDR2 is LQKENI. CDR3 size: 15 residues. CDR3 region: CASSRTVVGYNEQFF. The CDR3 DNA is TGTGCCAGCTCTAGGACGGTGGTCGGCTACAATGAGCAGTTCTTC.

V and J are TRBV29-1 and TRBJ1-1; D gene unclear. With 3 bases removed from V and 4 bases from J, the gap between germline ends came to 12 bases. Germline V CDR1 and CDR2: SQVTM, ANQGSEA. There are 13 residues in the CDR3. The DNA for the CDR3 is TGCAGCGTTGAGAGGACCCTTCGCACTGAAGCTTTCTTT. It specifies CSVERTLRTEAFF.

The chain employs TRBV29-1 and TRBJ2-5; perhaps D is TRBD1 or TRBD2 (6 bases each). Germline V CDR1 and CDR2: SQVTM, ANQGSEA. The CDR3 runs 15 residues. V dropped 4 bases and J dropped 5 bases, with 20 bases sitting between them. The CDR3 DNA is TGCAGCGTTGGTTCGCCCGGGGGCAGGGGCGAGACCCAGTACTTC. This gives the protein CSVGSPGGRGETQYF.

The gene calls are TRBV1 and TRBJ2-1; the DNA was not used to check the table's D call, TRBD1. TRBV1 is a pseudogene locus. The CDR3 extends over 14 amino acids. CDR3: CTSSRRSRALEQFF. The CDR3 DNA follows: TGCACCAGCAGCCGCCGGTCCCGGGCCCTTGAGCAGTTCTTC.